This T cell receptor beta chain was sequenced during a study of blood T cell repertoires in COVID-19. Study overall: The cDNA or gDNA used as material had been derived from T cells, B-cell-depleted T cells, or PBMCs.

This clone was found a few times. Per the original data handling: Amplification with reference gene primers provided the estimates of nucleated cell counts. Generated by immunoSEQ multiplex PCR, the TCRdb table keeps only in-frame clones and is missing some. Clonal size and the V and J genes are those of that table, whereas D and trimming came from the DNA. The table includes roughly 44,000 clones, 80% to 90% detected once. CDR1 SNHLY and CDR2 FYNNEI come from the germline V gene. Unmatched junction bases numbered 9, after V lost 7 bases and J lost 4 bases. The CDR3 is 15 residues long. V and J are TRBV2 and TRBJ2-3; 9 positions agree with TRBD2. The sample consisted of peripheral blood. This receptor was obtained from a man older than 75 with acute or convalescent COVID-19. CDR3 region: CASMMGTSSADTQYF. CDR3 nucleotide sequence: TGTGCCAGCATGATGGGGACTAGCTCCGCAGATACGCAGTATTTT.